This T cell receptor (beta chain) was sequenced during a study of T cell responses to AZD1222 COVID-19 vaccine. Only in-frame clones appear in the TCRdb table, and some are missing; sequencing was by immunoSEQ multiplex PCR. The table records roughly 100,000 clones, about 90% of them present only once. As regards this clone: Antigen: not known.

Study-wide findings and caveats: Following two doses of AZD1222, Spike-specific TCR breadth and depth rose. Mostly white British, mostly female donors; authors suggested clonal diversity may be underestimated. Along spike, vaccine-associated CD4 TCRs were found throughout, with dominance at 160-218 and 743-854.

The receptor was isolated from an adult who received the AZD1222 COVID-19 vaccine. The sequenced sample was peripheral blood, obtained 28 days after the second AZD1222 dose.

The CDR3 spells CASSVGGTSGRTEAFF. The CDR3 nucleotides are TGTGCCAGCAGCGTAGGAGGTACATCCGGACGGACTGAAGCTTTCTTT. The rearrangement joins TRBV9 to TRBJ1-1; no definite D call. The germline V gene encodes CDR1 SGDLS and CDR2 YYNGEE. CDR3 length equals 16 residues. Trimming took off 0 bases at V and 5 bases at J, with 17 bases between the two ends.